These 21 T cell receptor beta chains share one sample of origin, sequenced in a study of cytomegalovirus exposure and HLA in healthy donors. PCR used 60 Vbeta primers and 13 Jbeta primers. The method was immunoSEQ multiplex PCR; TCRdb's version includes in-frame clones alone and lacks a portion of them. The sample lists around 190,000 clones, around 73% occurring once. The source material was PBMCs. Source of these receptors: a man aged 60 to 75 in good health and CMV-seronegative.

This clone was seen a handful of times. CDR3 nucleotides: TGTGCCAGCAGCCCGGGAGCGGGAGTGGATACGCAGTATTTT. This codes for CASSPGAGVDTQYF. The V call is TRBV7-9, the J call TRBJ2-3, with 8 bases matching TRBD2. The CDR3 has 14 amino acids. With 5 bases clipped from V and 6 bases from J, the junction kept 7 bases outside the gene matches. CDR1 and CDR2 (germline): SEHNR, FQNEAQ (reference sequence).

The gene calls are TRBV29-1 and TRBJ2-7, with TRBD2 matching over 13 bases. Losses at the gene ends were 5 bases for V and 7 bases for J; bases not matched to a gene: 14. This CDR3 spans 16 amino acids. Germline V gives CDR1 SQVTM, CDR2 ANQGSEA. The CDR3 sequence is CSVRTSGSRLLWEQYF. The CDR3 region has the DNA TGCAGCGTTAGGACTAGCGGGAGTCGTCTTTTGTGGGAGCAGTACTTC.

The chain recombines TRBV19 with TRBJ2-2; TRBD1 aligns across 7 bases. J was trimmed by 3 bases and V by 3 bases; bases with no gene match: 4. This CDR3 has 15 amino acids. From germline, CDR1 is LNHDA and CDR2 SQIVND (reference sequence). This CDR3 reads CASSMGQMYTGELFF. The CDR3 coding sequence is TGTGCCAGTAGTATGGGACAGATGTACACCGGGGAGCTGTTTTTT. Full variable domain (remainder filled in from reference TRBV19 and TRBJ2-2): DGGITQSPKYLFRKEGQNVTLSCEQNLNHDAMYWYRQDPGQGLRLIYYSQIVNDFQKGDIAEGYSVSREKKESFPLTVTSAQKNPTAFYLCASSMGQMYTGELFFGEGSRLTVL.

The rearrangement links TRBV9 to TRBJ2-3; TRBD2 matches 9 bases. The CDR3 is made up of 16 amino acids. V dropped 1 base and J dropped 6; count of bases not matched to a gene: 9. The germline V gene encodes CDR1 SGDLS and CDR2 YYNGEE. CDR3 coding DNA: TGTGCCAGCAGCGTAAGCACTAGCGGGTTCTCCGATACGCAGTATTTT. It codes for CASSVSTSGFSDTQYF.

The rearrangement joins TRBV15 to TRBJ1-1, with D perhaps TRBD1 (5 bases). Germline lookup yields CDR1 LNHNV and CDR2 YYDKDF (reference sequence). CDR3 length: 13 amino acids. V dropped 8 bases and J dropped 2 bases, with 12 bases sitting between them. The CDR3 coding sequence is TGTGCCACCTCGTCGGACATTAACACTGAAGCTTTCTTT. Its protein is CATSSDINTEAFF.

The J gene is TRBJ1-2, the V gene TRBV6-5; D is perhaps TRBD1 (6 bases). V lost 2 bases to trimming and J lost 5 bases, with 12 bases between them. CDR3 size: 14 residues. Germline CDR1 and CDR2: MNHEY and SVGAGI. The CDR3 DNA reads TGTGCCAGCAGTTACAGGGGAGGGGGGTATGGCTACACCTTC. This sequence encodes CASSYRGGGYGYTF.

The rearrangement links TRBV5-4 to TRBJ1-2, with D perhaps TRBD1 (5 bases). Germline CDR1 SGHNT, CDR2 YYREEE (reference sequence). Trimming removed 2 bases at V and 4 bases at J, with 15 bases between. This CDR3 is built from 15 residues. CDR3 sequence: CASSFGGGFRYGYTF. CDR3 in DNA: TGTGCCAGCAGCTTTGGGGGGGGTTTTCGCTATGGCTACACCTTC. The variable domain in full, completed from reference TRBV5-4 and TRBJ1-2, reads ETGVTQSPTHLIKTRGQQVTLRCSSQSGHNTVSWYQQALGQGPQFIFQYYREEENGRGNFPPRFSGLQFPNYSSELNVNALELDDSALYLCASSFGGGFRYGYTFGSGTRLTVV.

The table lists this clone with a count of one. The chain uses TRBV29-1 and TRBJ2-7; 9 bases map to TRBD1. This CDR3 region has 14 residues. From germline, CDR1 is SQVTM and CDR2 ANQGSEA. V lost 5 bases and J lost 2; bases outside the gene matches: 7. The CDR3 sequence: CSVYGGTGTYEQYF. CDR3 in DNA: TGCAGCGTTTACGGAGGGACAGGGACCTACGAGCAGTACTTC.

CDR3 in amino acids: CAWSPGQGGGYTF. The CDR3 DNA follows: TGTGCCTGGAGCCCGGGACAGGGGGGTGGCTACACCTTC. This sequence joins TRBV30 and TRBJ1-2; 11 nucleotides line up with TRBD1. This CDR3 comprises 13 residues. V was clipped by 3 bases and J by 7 bases; unmatched bases: 4. CDR1 is GTSNPN and CDR2 is SVGIG in the germline V gene (reference sequence). The whole variable domain, remainder taken from reference TRBV30 and TRBJ1-2, is SQTIHQWPATLVQPVGSPLSLECTVEGTSNPNLYWYRQAAGRGLQLLFYSVGIGQISSEVPQNLSASRPQDRQFILSSKKLLLSDSGFYLCAWSPGQGGGYTFGSGTRLTVV.

The chain uses TRBV23-1 and TRBJ2-7; the D gene is possibly TRBD2 (5 bases). TRBV23-1 is assigned to the ORF class and has an uncertain function. There are 11 residues in the CDR3. V was cut by 7 bases and J by 4 bases, with 8 bases left in between. In nucleotides, the CDR3 is TGCGCCAGCAAAGGCGGGTACGAGCAGTACTTC. It translates to CASKGGYEQYF.

With respect to this clone: Other DNA sequences within the sample encode an identical CDR3. The J gene is TRBJ1-4, the V gene TRBV6-6, with D hard to call. The CDR3 runs to 12 residues. Trimming took off 0 bases at V and 7 bases at J, with 3 bases between the two ends. Germline values: CDR1 MNHNY, CDR2 SVGAGI (reference sequence). The CDR3 DNA reads TGTGCCAGCAGTTACTCTAGTGAAAAACTGTTTTTT. Translation gives CASSYSSEKLFF.

The chain employs TRBV18 and TRBJ2-5; 9 bases fit TRBD1. The DNA matches TRBJ2-7 better at its end, which makes the J call doubtful. This CDR3 has 16 amino acids. In germline, CDR1 is KGHSH, CDR2 LQKENI. The DNA of the CDR3 is TGTGCCAGCTCACAGGACAGGGGTAGAACGAGTTACGAGCAGTACTTC. Protein: CASSQDRGRTSYEQYF.

The chain carries TRBV7-9 and TRBJ2-7; 7 bases align to TRBD2. V gave up 4 bases and J gave up 6 bases; unmatched junction bases: 12. Germline V lookup: CDR1 SEHNR, CDR2 FQNEAQ (reference sequence). The CDR3 is 15 residues long. CDR3 in DNA: TGTGCCAGCAGCTCACAAAGGCGGGAGTGGGGCGAGCAGTACTTC. Translating gives CASSSQRREWGEQYF.

A word on this clone: The germline gene is not matched at one end of the junction; a read error may be the cause. Other DNA sequences from this sample encode an identical CDR3 as well. The chain uses TRBV5-1 and TRBJ1-1; 10 bases line up with TRBD1. Germline CDR1 reads SGHRS; CDR2 reads YFSETQ. The CDR3 extends over 14 amino acids. The CDR3 nucleotides read TGCGCCAGCAGCTTGTTGACAGGGGGCACTGAGGCTTTCTTT. Its translation is CASSLLTGGTEAFF.

The chain uses TRBV7-9 and TRBJ2-5; D is unresolved. TRBJ2-7 explains the end of the DNA better; the J call may be wrong. There are 14 residues in the CDR3. The V gene's germline CDR1 is SEHNR and CDR2 FQNEAQ (reference sequence). CDR3 bases: TGTGCCAGCAGCTGGGCAGGTAAAGCCTACGAGCAGTACTTC. Amino acids: CASSWAGKAYEQYF.

The chain is built from TRBV18 and TRBJ2-7; 7 bases line up with TRBD1. CDR3 length: 15 amino acids. The V gene end was trimmed by 4 bases and the J gene end by 2 bases; junction bases not matched to a gene: 8. Germline CDR1 reads KGHSH; CDR2 reads LQKENI. The CDR3 DNA is TGTGCCAGCTCACGACCCCTGGGACAGACCTACGAGCAGTACTTC. Translating gives CASSRPLGQTYEQYF.

The chain links TRBV7-2 to TRBJ2-5; D not certain. Trimming pared 6 bases from V and 5 bases from J, leaving 10 bases between. CDR3 length: 12 residues. Germline V CDR1 and CDR2: SGHTA, FQGNSA. The CDR3 protein is CASSDSSETQYF. In DNA form, the CDR3 reads TGTGCCAGCAGTGACTCCTCGGAGACCCAGTACTTC.

CDR3 amino acids: CASSFLAGGETQYF. DNA for the CDR3: TGTGCCAGCAGCTTTCTAGCGGGAGGAGAGACCCAGTACTTC. The chain recombines TRBV5-5 with TRBJ2-5; the match to TRBD2 covers 11 bases. With 2 bases clipped from V and 4 bases from J, the junction kept 1 base outside the gene matches. Germline CDR1 SGHKS, CDR2 YYEKEE (reference sequence). This CDR3 contains 14 residues.

The chain employs TRBV9 and TRBJ2-5; 8 bases are a match to TRBD2. The V gene end was trimmed by 2 bases and the J gene end by 4 bases; junction bases not matched to a gene: 7. The CDR3 is 15 residues long. Germline-derived CDR1 and CDR2 are SGDLS and YYNGEE. CDR3 DNA sequence: TGTGCCAGCAGCGTGTTGAGTAGCGGGGCAGAGACCCAGTACTTC. It codes for CASSVLSSGAETQYF.

The rearrangement links TRBV10-3 to TRBJ2-2, with a possible D match to TRBD1 (7 bases). CDR1 is ENHRY and CDR2 is SYGVKD in the germline V gene. The CDR3 covers 13 residues. V was clipped by 6 bases and J by 6 bases, with 11 bases between them. The chain's CDR3 is CAISQGGSGELFF. As DNA, the CDR3 is TGTGCCATCAGCCAGGGGGGTTCCGGGGAGCTGTTTTTT.

The rearrangement links TRBV15 to TRBJ1-2; D is unresolved. Germline-derived CDR1 and CDR2 are LNHNV and YYDKDF (reference sequence). V was shortened by 3 bases and J by 0 bases, with 8 bases between the two germline ends. The CDR3 is 14 residues long. CDR3 in amino acids: CATSSGVTNYGYTF. CDR3 in DNA: TGTGCCACCAGCAGCGGGGTGACTAACTATGGCTACACCTTC.